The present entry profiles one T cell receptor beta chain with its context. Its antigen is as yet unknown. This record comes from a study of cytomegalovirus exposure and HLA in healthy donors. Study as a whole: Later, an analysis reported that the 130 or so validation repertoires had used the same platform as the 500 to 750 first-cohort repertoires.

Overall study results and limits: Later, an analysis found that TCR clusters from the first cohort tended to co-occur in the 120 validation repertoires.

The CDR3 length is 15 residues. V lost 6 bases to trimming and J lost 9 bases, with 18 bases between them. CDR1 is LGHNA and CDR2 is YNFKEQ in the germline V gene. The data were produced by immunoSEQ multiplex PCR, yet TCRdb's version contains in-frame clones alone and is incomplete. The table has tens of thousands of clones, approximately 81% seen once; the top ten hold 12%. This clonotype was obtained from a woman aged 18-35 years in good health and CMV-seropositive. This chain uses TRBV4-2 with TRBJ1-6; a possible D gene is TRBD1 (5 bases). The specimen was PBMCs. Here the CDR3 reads CASRLDGASGSPLHF. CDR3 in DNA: TGTGCCAGCAGGTTAGATGGGGCTTCAGGTTCACCCCTCCACTTT.